This T cell receptor (beta chain) was identified in a study of blood T cell repertoires in COVID-19. Turning to the study itself: Material from acute and convalescent COVID-19 was sourced from the United States, Italy and Spain. Sample material is recorded as cDNA or gDNA derived from T cells, B-cell-depleted T cells, or PBMCs.

Germline V gene lookup returns CDR1 KGHSH and CDR2 LQKENI. V was shortened by 2 bases and J by 2 bases, with 13 bases between the two germline ends. This CDR3 spans 15 amino acids. The protocol was immunoSEQ multiplex PCR, while the TCRdb copy is restricted to in-frame clones and leaves out a portion. The sample yields approximately 230,000 clones, about 80% seen once. The TCR was taken from an elderly man with acute or convalescent COVID-19. Sequenced input: peripheral blood. V is TRBV18 and J is TRBJ2-7; possibly TRBD1 for D (5 bases). The CDR3 region is CASSPGATSPYEQYF. In DNA, the CDR3 is TGTGCCAGCTCACCAGGGGCAACGTCCCCCTACGAGCAGTACTTC.